The rows below give T cell receptor beta chains drawn from one sample of a study of T-cell memory formation after mild COVID-19. In TCRdb, the 5' RACE reads were re-called with MiXCR into one record per CDR3 protein. Here the sample spans around 200,000 distinct CDR3 sequences, over 20% being singletons. The sample taken for sequencing was PBMCs or a T cell subset sorted from them (not recorded which). All receptors derive from an adult woman who had mild COVID-19 (a few samples of this study predate the infection). Cell type and time point are not known. The CDR3 runs from the conserved cysteine through the conserved F or W. Each record gives: clone size, D gene, V gene, J gene, CDR3 protein, CDR3 DNA. A D gene is named only where the DNA matches it firmly. Size values are once, few and many counts, or a class for expanded clones, and some rows have none.

clone size: .; D gene: TRBD2; V gene: TRBV5-6; J gene: TRBJ2-7; CDR3 protein: CASSSASGGALEQYF; CDR3 DNA: TGTGCCAGCAGCTCAGCTAGCGGGGGGGCCCTCGAGCAGTACTTC
clone size: .; D gene: TRBD1; V gene: TRBV7-9; J gene: TRBJ1-2; CDR3 protein: CASSTPGQANYGYTF; CDR3 DNA: TGTGCCAGCAGCACCCCGGGACAGGCAAACTATGGCTACACCTTC
clone size: .; D gene: TRBD1; V gene: TRBV5-6; J gene: TRBJ2-3; CDR3 protein: CASSTDSGTGGTDTQYF; CDR3 DNA: TGTGCCAGCAGCACAGACTCCGGGACAGGGGGAACAGATACGCAGTATTTT
clone size: .; D gene: .; V gene: TRBV5-1; J gene: TRBJ1-1; CDR3 protein: CASSLGVENTEAFF; CDR3 DNA: TGCGCCAGCAGCTTAGGGGTGGAGAACACTGAAGCTTTCTTT
clone size: .; D gene: TRBD2; V gene: TRBV27; J gene: TRBJ2-3; CDR3 protein: CASTPSGPDTQYF; CDR3 DNA: TGTGCCAGCACCCCTAGCGGGCCCGATACGCAGTATTTT
clone size: .; D gene: .; V gene: TRBV6-5; J gene: TRBJ1-2; CDR3 protein: CASIGTGSYGYTF; CDR3 DNA: TGTGCCAGCATTGGAACTGGAAGCTATGGCTACACCTTC
clone size: .; D gene: TRBD2; V gene: TRBV7-8; J gene: TRBJ2-5; CDR3 protein: CASSSIPGTSGGETQYF; CDR3 DNA: TGTGCCAGCAGCTCCATACCTGGGACTAGCGGGGGGGAGACCCAGTACTTC
clone size: few; D gene: TRBD1; V gene: TRBV6-6; J gene: TRBJ1-2; CDR3 protein: CASRTGGDYGYTF; CDR3 DNA: TGTGCCAGCAGAACAGGGGGCGACTATGGCTACACCTTC
clone size: .; D gene: .; V gene: TRBV29-1; J gene: TRBJ1-2; CDR3 protein: CSVARQGPEDYGYTF; CDR3 DNA: TGCAGCGTGGCCAGGCAGGGGCCGGAAGATTATGGCTACACCTTC
clone size: .; D gene: .; V gene: TRBV4-1; J gene: TRBJ1-5; CDR3 protein: CASSQTPSNQPQHF; CDR3 DNA: TGCGCCAGCAGCCAGACTCCTAGCAATCAGCCCCAGCATTTT
clone size: .; D gene: .; V gene: TRBV24-1; J gene: TRBJ2-1; CDR3 protein: CATSDLPIGTDNEQFF; CDR3 DNA: TGTGCCACCAGTGATTTGCCAATAGGGACCGACAATGAGCAGTTCTTC
clone size: .; D gene: TRBD1; V gene: TRBV5-1; J gene: TRBJ2-1; CDR3 protein: CASRATGANEQFF; CDR3 DNA: TGCGCCAGCAGGGCCACAGGGGCCAATGAGCAGTTCTTC
clone size: few; D gene: .; V gene: TRBV9; J gene: TRBJ2-7; CDR3 protein: CASSVGGSFVYEQYF; CDR3 DNA: TGTGCCAGCAGCGTAGGTGGGAGCTTTGTCTACGAGCAGTACTTC
clone size: .; D gene: .; V gene: TRBV12-3/TRBV12-4; J gene: TRBJ2-1; CDR3 protein: CASRDHNEQFF; CDR3 DNA: TGTGCCAGCAGGGACCACAATGAGCAGTTCTTC
clone size: .; D gene: TRBD1; V gene: TRBV7-3; J gene: TRBJ2-3; CDR3 protein: CASSPLMTGTGNDTQYF; CDR3 DNA: TGTGCCAGCAGCCCACTTATGACCGGGACAGGGAATGATACGCAGTATTTT
clone size: .; D gene: .; V gene: TRBV21-1; J gene: TRBJ2-2; CDR3 protein: CASSNTGGSTGELFF; CDR3 DNA: TGTGCCAGCAGCAACACAGGGGGCAGCACCGGGGAGCTGTTTTTT
clone size: .; D gene: .; V gene: TRBV24-1; J gene: TRBJ1-1; CDR3 protein: CATSAGRTEAFF; CDR3 DNA: TGTGCCACTTCTGCAGGGAGGACTGAAGCTTTCTTT
clone size: .; D gene: .; V gene: TRBV9; J gene: TRBJ1-5; CDR3 protein: CASSASTGNQPQHF; CDR3 DNA: TGTGCCAGCAGCGCCTCGACAGGAAATCAGCCCCAGCATTTT
clone size: few; D gene: .; V gene: TRBV21-1; J gene: TRBJ2-3; CDR3 protein: CASSPAPGLTTDTQYF; CDR3 DNA: TGTGCCAGCAGCCCAGCCCCCGGCCTTACCACAGATACGCAGTATTTT
clone size: few; D gene: .; V gene: TRBV27; J gene: TRBJ1-6; CDR3 protein: CASSLTLGVGAGNSPLHF; CDR3 DNA: TGTGCCAGCAGTTTAACTCTGGGGGTGGGGGCAGGGAATTCACCCCTCCACTTT
clone size: few; D gene: .; V gene: TRBV30; J gene: TRBJ2-7; CDR3 protein: CAWSVLRVDEQYF; CDR3 DNA: TGTGCCTGGAGTGTATTGAGGGTCGACGAGCAGTACTTC
clone size: few; D gene: TRBD1; V gene: TRBV4-1; J gene: TRBJ1-2; CDR3 protein: CASSTGDVWGYTF; CDR3 DNA: TGCGCCAGCTCCACAGGGGACGTCTGGGGCTACACCTTC
clone size: few; D gene: .; V gene: TRBV5-6; J gene: TRBJ2-2; CDR3 protein: CASTQVANTGELFF; CDR3 DNA: TGTGCCAGCACCCAAGTTGCGAACACCGGGGAGCTGTTTTTT
clone size: .; D gene: .; V gene: TRBV20-1; J gene: TRBJ2-7; CDR3 protein: CSVVVLSYEQYF; CDR3 DNA: TGCAGTGTGGTGGTACTCTCCTACGAGCAGTACTTC
clone size: .; D gene: .; V gene: TRBV4-1; J gene: TRBJ2-3; CDR3 protein: CASSQVFGTDTQYF; CDR3 DNA: TGCGCCAGCAGCCAGGTGTTTGGGACAGATACGCAGTATTTT
clone size: .; D gene: TRBD2; V gene: TRBV25-1; J gene: TRBJ2-1; CDR3 protein: CASSPGGGTYYNEQFF; CDR3 DNA: TGTGCCAGCAGCCCGGGGGGAGGGACCTACTACAATGAGCAGTTCTTC
clone size: .; D gene: TRBD1; V gene: TRBV12-3/TRBV12-4; J gene: TRBJ2-1; CDR3 protein: CASTGTGNNEQFF; CDR3 DNA: TGTGCCAGCACCGGGACAGGGAACAATGAGCAGTTCTTC
clone size: .; D gene: TRBD1; V gene: TRBV7-3; J gene: TRBJ1-2; CDR3 protein: CASSPTGGRGYTF; CDR3 DNA: TGTGCCAGCAGCCCCACAGGGGGCCGTGGCTACACCTTC
clone size: .; D gene: TRBD2; V gene: TRBV6-5; J gene: TRBJ2-3; CDR3 protein: CASSPRGADTQYF; CDR3 DNA: TGTGCCAGCAGCCCCCGGGGGGCAGATACGCAGTATTTT